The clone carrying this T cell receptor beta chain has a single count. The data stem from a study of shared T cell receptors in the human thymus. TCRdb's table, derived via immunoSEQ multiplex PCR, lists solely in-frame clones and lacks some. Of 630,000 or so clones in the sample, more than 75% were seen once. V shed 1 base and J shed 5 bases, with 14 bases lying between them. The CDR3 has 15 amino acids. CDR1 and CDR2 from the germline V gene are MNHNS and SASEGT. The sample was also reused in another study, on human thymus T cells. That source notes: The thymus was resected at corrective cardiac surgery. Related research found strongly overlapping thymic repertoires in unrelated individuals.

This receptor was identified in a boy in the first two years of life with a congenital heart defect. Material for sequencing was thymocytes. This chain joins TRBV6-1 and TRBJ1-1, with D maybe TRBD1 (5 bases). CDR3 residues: CASSEGPGGWTEAFF. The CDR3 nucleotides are TGTGCCAGCAGTGAAGGCCCGGGGGGTTGGACTGAAGCTTTCTTT.